One T cell receptor beta chain is described in this entry. This clone's antigen is unknown. One base away there is no much larger clone; base qualities are not given. In total, approximately 700 healthy bone marrow donors made up the cohort. At the time of sampling, every cohort member was nominally healthy, though immune exposures that went unrecorded were likely present. The donor tested CMV seropositive and was one of the 289 seropositive cohort members. Each donor provided a peripheral blood sample, and peripheral blood mononuclear cells were used for TCR beta sequencing. The Qiagen DNeasy Blood Extraction Kit was used to extract genomic DNA from the blood cell samples. The sample comes from a study of cytomegalovirus exposure and HLA in healthy donors (dated by TCRdb to the late 2010s). In the study overall: An earlier analysis of fewer than 750 of the donors reported 276 Gb of sequence data and some 110 million unique TCR beta sequences obtained from around 190 million T cells. The study used immunosequencing to profile the T cell repertoires of about 670 subjects and linked those repertoires to cytomegalovirus serostatus. Across about 370 genotyped donors of the cohort, an average of about 200,000 unique TCR beta nucleotide sequences per donor were sequenced, and approximately 19% of those sequences were non-productive. Genome-wide SNP genotypes for about three fifths of the roughly 700 donors were used in a later genetic analysis, which treated that subset as a discovery cohort. An early release covering just under 650 HLA-typed donors comprised about 300 gigabases of sequencing data and around 80 million unique TCR sequences. A later analysis re-analyzed previously published TCR beta repertoires from 550 to 700 donors and added high-resolution HLA genotyping to study TCR occurrence patterns. In an earlier analysis of 500 to 650 of the donors, high-throughput TCR beta sequencing was used to judge whether each TCR beta V gene segment behaved as functional or pseudogenic. The number of typed donors differed by locus: about 620-640 for A, B, C, DRB1 and DQB1; 500 to 550 for DQA1; approximately 610 for DPA1; and 450 to 480 for DPB1. The later analysis used no new phenotypic data to find candidate immune exposures, relying instead on TCR beta sequences and their occurrence across donors. Donor age, sex, ethnicity and CMV serostatus were compiled alongside the repertoire data. HLA typing covered class I and class II loci at four-digit resolution. To predict cytomegalovirus infection status, the study combined high-throughput TCR immunosequencing, statistical association of individual TCRs with disease status, and machine learning. The study aimed to test whether cataloging public T cell receptors could reveal signatures of past pathogen exposure. Besides the first cohort of around 700 subjects, a separate validation cohort made up of 120 different subjects was used. Because of strong linkage in the cohort, roughly five DR-DQ haplotypes were treated as single units for association and clustering. The genetic ancestry cluster associated with self-reported Caucasian donors included 80% to 90% of the roughly 410 genotyped donors. Every discovery cohort repertoire had been produced on one sequencing platform.

Libraries came from the immunoSEQ multiplex PCR assay. For the multiplex PCR, a mixture combining 60 forward primers for TCR Vbeta segments and 13 reverse primers for TCR Jbeta segments was used. The CDR3 region of rearranged TCR beta genes was amplified from genomic DNA with a multiplex PCR assay. On the Illumina HiSeq System, the amplified TCR beta libraries were sequenced as 87-base-pair reads. Under the source paper's analysis protocol: In a later analysis, tens of millions of unique TCR beta chains were counted across the 650 to 750 repertoires, and about 9.9 million of these chains were shared by at least two donors. Raw reads were error-corrected and collapsed into unique sequences by a nearest-neighbor algorithm in which closely related sequences were merged to remove PCR and sequencing errors. To assign V, D and J gene segments, CDR3 sequences were aligned to IMGT reference sequences. Each retained sequence needed at least a six-nucleotide match to both a V gene segment and a J gene segment. A rearrangement was called productive if the CDR3 had no stop codons and remained in frame with V and J, and every other rearrangement was called non-productive. CDR3 was defined according to IMGT convention as the region running from the second conserved V-encoded cysteine to the conserved J-encoded phenylalanine. Sequences without an unambiguous match to a single V gene segment were excluded from the earlier analysis of several hundred of the donors. An earlier analysis of fewer than 750 of the donors classified V segments as functional when productive rearrangements were above 56.7% and as segregating when the standard deviation between donors was above 5%. To diagnose cytomegalovirus status from the catalog of TCR beta chain sequences, a statistical classification framework was built. A later analysis assigned V and J genes by comparing TCR nucleotide sequences with IMGT/GENE-DB human TR gene sequences. In a later analysis, CDR3 sequences and most-parsimonious VDJ recombination scenarios were assigned using the TCRdist pipeline. A later analysis defined each TCR beta chain by its CDR3 amino acid sequence plus V-gene family, and excluded reads lacking a unique V-gene family. To address suspected cross-contamination and a sequencing artifact, a later analysis removed 592 highly shared, low-generation-probability nucleotide sequences. A later analysis calculated a clonal expansion index for each public chain from normalized within-repertoire ranks of inferred template counts. Generation probabilities in a later analysis came from a VDJ recombination model fitted to out-of-frame rearrangements, and those results were checked against IGoR. A later analysis scored TCR-TCR, TCR-HLA and TCR-CMV co-occurrence with hypergeometric tests, applying a repertoire-size bias correction to TCR pairs. A later analysis estimated false discovery rates by permuting HLA or CMV assignments 20 times. In a later analysis, co-occurring TCRs were grouped using DBSCAN, with TCRdist sequence similarity added in when clustering inside HLA-allele-positive subsets. Co-occurrence clustering excluded repertoires with fewer than 30,000 or more than 120,000 public chains, plus five with anomalous nucleotide sharing. As stored in TCRdb, this immuneACCESS dataset retains in-frame rearrangements with V and J assigned. A fraction of the clones does not appear; measured against another copy, unresolved V genes explain less than half of the discrepancy, and the remainder lacks a known reason. V, J and clone size reflect that table, while D and trimming were determined from the DNA. In all, the sample holds around 67,000 clones, and 78% of those were seen once. 7.8% of the sample belongs to the ten largest clones.

General findings and caveats noted by the study authors: Because the 87-base-pair reads could not distinguish some IMGT-functional V segments, including TRBV6-2 and TRBV6-3, those segments were excluded. Linkage disequilibrium might explain the correlated functional status among segregating V segments, but an unknown experimental factor could not be excluded. A total of 150 to 200 TCR beta chains were listed by the study as associated with cytomegalovirus. The only immune exposure information available for the cohort was CMV serostatus. In this cohort, only TCR beta chains were sequenced, and detectable features were limited by the absence of alpha or paired-chain data. Because HLA typing was missing for some donors at each locus, association tests included only the typed subset. In a later analysis, several top co-occurrence clusters were reported to appear linked to parvovirus B19, influenza, CMV and Epstein-Barr virus. Strong co-occurrence of HLA alleles, especially DR and DQ, made assigning TCR associations to individual alleles difficult. A later genetic analysis reported fewer N-insertions in productive TCRs among donors in an Asian-associated ancestry cluster than the approximately 700-donor mean. In an earlier analysis of 450 to 750 of the donors, most TCR beta V segments appeared in productive rearrangements about 87% or about 30% of the time, broadly matching IMGT annotations. Sequencing depth was assumed to be roughly uniform across donors in the presence/absence analyses, though that assumption may not hold. A later analysis associated 15,000 to 20,000 TCR beta sequences with specific HLA alleles at a false discovery rate of 0.05. A further reported finding was that TCR beta sequences accurately predicted the HLA-A and HLA-B alleles for most subjects in the first cohort. Most TCR sequences were seen in very few donors, while some public TCRs were found in many individuals. The sequencing pipeline was judged likely to have produced a cluster of highly shared sequence variants as a technical artifact. The authors suggested that the approach could potentially be extended to other disease states and immunological phenotypes. In vitro tests confirmed that a few of the cytomegalovirus-associated TCR beta chains recognize cytomegalovirus antigens. Because counts were too low, 15 or so rarely observed V segments, including chromosome 9 orphons, were excluded from the earlier analysis of several hundred of the donors. A later analysis found that most CMV-associated TCR beta chains appeared HLA-restricted, with HLA associations seemingly driven largely by CMV exposure. In a later analysis, HLA-associated TCR beta chains were found to be more clonally expanded and to have lower generation probabilities than equally common non-associated chains. According to a later analysis, TCR association rates differed among HLA loci, with DRB1 alleles showing the most associated TCRs and HLA-C alleles showing the fewest. The classifier was reported to diagnose cytomegalovirus status with high specificity and sensitivity in both the original and validation cohorts. A later genetic analysis associated a missense DCLRE1C variant with V-gene and J-gene trimming of TCR beta chains, and an independent cohort replicated the association.

V is reduced by 8 bases and J by 7 bases, leaving a spacing of 14 bases between them. The germline V gene (reference sequence) provides CDR1 GTSNPN and CDR2 SVGIG. Inclusive of the bounding cysteine and phenylalanine, the CDR3 is 11 residues long. Only CDR3 DNA is held: 33 bases, read in frame from base 1. The rearrangement joined TRBV30 to TRBJ1-1, with the identity of the D gene unclear. The TCR was taken from a man aged 18 to 30 in good health and CMV-seropositive. Material for sequencing was PBMCs. CDR3 loop: CALQLGDEAFF. The DNA sequence reads TGTGCCCTTCAACTGGGAGATGAAGCTTTCTTT.